This T cell receptor (beta chain) was captured by sequencing in a study of blood T cell repertoires in COVID-19. About the study: Donors in the United States, Italy and Spain gave samples during acute or convalescent COVID-19. The analysed material was cDNA or gDNA that came from T cells, B-cell-depleted T cells, or PBMCs.

This clone counts as medium-sized (0.01 to 0.1%). Per the original data handling: Reference gene primer amplification yielded estimated nucleated cell counts. TCRdb's table, derived via immunoSEQ multiplex PCR, lists solely in-frame clones and lacks some. Clone size and V and J calls were adopted from that table, with D and trimming inferred from the DNA. There are approximately 89,000 clones in the sample; about 92% occur only once, and about 6.3% lies in the top ten. CDR1 SGHTS and CDR2 YDEGEE come from the germline V gene. V gave up 6 bases and J gave up 0 bases; unmatched junction bases: 17. The CDR3 is 19 amino acids.

Sequenced: peripheral blood. This chain uses TRBV5-8 with TRBJ1-5, with 8 bases identical to TRBD1. The clonotype originates from a woman in her sixties with active COVID-19. In DNA form, the CDR3 reads TGTGCCAGCACCCTGAGAGGACAGGGTCCTCCTTATAGCAATCAGCCCCAGCATTTT. This codes for CASTLRGQGPPYSNQPQHF.